Below, 3 T cell receptor beta chains from the same sample are listed, as sequenced in a study of blood T cell repertoires in COVID-19. This table comes from immunoSEQ multiplex PCR, and its TCRdb copy is limited to in-frame clones, with some not included. This sample has 200,000 or so clones, with 80% to 90% found just once. Material for sequencing was PBMCs or T cells enriched from blood (not recorded which). Receptors originate from a young woman in a cohort exposed to, infected with or recovered from COVID-19 (not recorded which).

This clone was seen only a few times. The chain is built from TRBV5-1 and TRBJ1-3, with D unresolved. CDR1 is SGHRS and CDR2 is YFSETQ in the germline V gene. This CDR3 contains 16 residues. V lost 0 bases and J lost 2, with 12 bases in between. The DNA of the CDR3 is TGCGCCAGCAGCTTGGCTGGGCTGGAAGCTGGAAACACCATATATTTT. Translated: CASSLAGLEAGNTIYF.

Here the CDR3 DNA reads TGTGCCAGTAGTATACTAGCGGGGGCCGGTAATGAGCAGTTCTTC. Encoded protein: CASSILAGAGNEQFF. This sequence joins TRBV19 and TRBJ2-1, with 10 bases fitting TRBD2. The germline V gene has CDR1 LNHDA and CDR2 SQIVND (reference sequence). CDR3 length: 15 residues. The V gene end was trimmed by 2 bases and the J gene end by 7 bases; junction bases not matched to a gene: 5.

The rearrangement uses TRBV18 and TRBJ2-2; TRBD2 matches 10 bases. V trimming: 6 bases; J trimming: 3 bases; junction bases outside the gene matches: 7. This CDR3 contains 16 residues. Germline CDR1 reads KGHSH; CDR2 reads LQKENI. CDR3 region: CASSPGLAGDTGELFF. The CDR3 coding sequence is TGTGCCAGCTCGCCCGGGCTAGCGGGAGACACCGGGGAGCTGTTTTTT.